A single sample gave rise to the 9 T cell receptor beta chains below, sequenced in a study of blood T cell repertoires in COVID-19. Sequencing used immunoSEQ multiplex PCR; TCRdb keeps in-frame clones, though not all of them. The repertoire holds about 42,000 clones, with approximately 90% as singletons. The sample comprised peripheral blood. The receptors come from a human donor in a cohort sampled during active COVID-19.

This chain links TRBV6-1 with TRBJ2-7; perhaps TRBD2 as D (5 bases). The V end was cut by 0 bases, the J end by 3 bases, with 21 bases between. CDR3 length: 18 residues. CDR1 MNHNS and CDR2 SASEGT come from the germline V gene. CDR3 DNA sequence: TGTGCCAGCAGTGAAGCCTTCGGGATTGGAAGGAAGGGCTACGAGCAGTACTTC. It specifies CASSEAFGIGRKGYEQYF.

V is TRBV14 and J is TRBJ2-2; 7 bases match TRBD1. This CDR3 is 15 amino acids long. From germline, CDR1 is SGHDN and CDR2 FVKESK. V was pared by 3 bases and J by 6 bases, with 7 bases of the junction left unmatched. The CDR3 is CASSQLKTGPGELFF. As DNA, the CDR3 is TGTGCCAGCAGCCAGCTCAAGACAGGGCCCGGGGAGCTGTTTTTT.

The chain joins TRBV5-4 to TRBJ2-3; D not resolved. The length of the CDR3 is 16 residues. Trimming shortened V by 1 base and J by 0 bases, and 12 bases separated the two germline ends. Germline CDR1 is SGHNT and CDR2 is YYREEE (reference sequence). This CDR3 is CASSLKSEPSTDTQYF. The CDR3 DNA reads TGTGCCAGCAGCTTGAAGAGCGAACCTAGCACAGATACGCAGTATTTT. Combining the CDR3 with reference TRBV5-4 and TRBJ2-3 gives the whole variable domain ETGVTQSPTHLIKTRGQQVTLRCSSQSGHNTVSWYQQALGQGPQFIFQYYREEENGRGNFPPRFSGLQFPNYSSELNVNALELDDSALYLCASSLKSEPSTDTQYFGPGTRLTVL.

CDR3 in amino acids: CASSPRGELVHEQYF. The CDR3 bases are TGTGCCAGCAGTCCCCGGGGAGAGCTGGTCCACGAGCAGTACTTC. V usage is TRBV5-6 and J usage is TRBJ2-7; D possibly corresponds to TRBD2 (5 bases). CDR1 is SGHDT and CDR2 is YYEEEE in the germline V gene. The CDR3 totals 15 residues. With 5 bases removed from V and 5 bases from J, the gap between germline ends came to 20 bases.

The V gene is TRBV3-1 (or the pseudogene TRBV3-2), the J gene TRBJ2-1, with D possibly TRBD2 on 6 matching bases. CDR3 size: 16 residues. Between the trimmed V and J ends, which lost 1 base and 8 bases, there was a span of 18 bases. CDR1 is LGHDT and CDR2 is YNNKEL in the germline V gene (reference sequence). CDR3 in amino acids: CASSQVTTSPVYEQFF. CDR3 in DNA: TGTGCCAGCAGCCAAGTCACGACTAGTCCCGTCTATGAGCAGTTCTTC.

Here the CDR3 reads CASSKGVVGQGFNEQFF. CDR3 nucleotide sequence: TGTGCCAGCAGCAAAGGAGTGGTGGGGCAGGGGTTCAATGAGCAGTTCTTC. The chain is built from TRBV21-1 and TRBJ2-1; TRBD1 reflects the table's D call only, with no check against the DNA. TRBV21-1 is shown as a pseudogene. This CDR3 is built from 17 residues.

The chain couples TRBV19 to TRBJ1-3, with 9 bases fitting TRBD1. This CDR3 spans 17 amino acids. Germline CDR1 reads LNHDA; CDR2 reads SQIVND (reference sequence). V was pared by 3 bases and J by 14 bases, with 20 bases of the junction left unmatched. Here the CDR3 DNA reads TGTGCCAGTAGTATTGCACAGGGGGCCCTCTCTGGAAACAAGGTATATTTT. As protein: CASSIAQGALSGNKVYF. Full variable domain (outside the CDR3, taken from reference TRBV19 and TRBJ1-3): DGGITQSPKYLFRKEGQNVTLSCEQNLNHDAMYWYRQDPGQGLRLIYYSQIVNDFQKGDIAEGYSVSREKKESFPLTVTSAQKNPTAFYLCASSIAQGALSGNKVYFGEGSWLTVV.

The chain has TRBV4-1 and TRBJ2-1, with no clear D. Trimming left V 0 bases short and J 8 bases short, with 17 bases between. Germline V gene data show CDR1 as MGHRA and CDR2 as YSYEKL. This CDR3 contains 16 residues. The CDR3, as DNA: TGCGCCAGCAGCCAAGATCCTCCGACTCGTGGCGATGAGCAGTTCTTC. This sequence encodes CASSQDPPTRGDEQFF.

The chain joins TRBV2 to TRBJ1-1; TRBD1 aligns across 7 bases. Germline CDR1 is SNHLY and CDR2 is FYNNEI. The CDR3 contains 14 residues. V shed 7 bases, J shed 1 base, and the junction held 6 bases outside the gene matches. The CDR3 nucleotides are TGTGCCAGCACCCGACAGGGAGGGAACACTGAAGCTTTCTTT. It codes for CASTRQGGNTEAFF.